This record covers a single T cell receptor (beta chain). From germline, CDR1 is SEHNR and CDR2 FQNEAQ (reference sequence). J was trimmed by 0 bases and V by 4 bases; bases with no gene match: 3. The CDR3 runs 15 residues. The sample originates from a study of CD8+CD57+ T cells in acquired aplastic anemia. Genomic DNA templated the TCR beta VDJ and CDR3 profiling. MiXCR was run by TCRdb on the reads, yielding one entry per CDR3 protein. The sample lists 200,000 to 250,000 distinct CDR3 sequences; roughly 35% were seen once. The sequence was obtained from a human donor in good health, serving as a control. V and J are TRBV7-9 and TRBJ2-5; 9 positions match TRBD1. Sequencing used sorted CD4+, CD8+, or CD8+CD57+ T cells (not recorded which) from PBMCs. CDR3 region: CASSSRTGDQETQYF. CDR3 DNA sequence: TGTGCCAGCAGCTCCCGGACAGGGGACCAAGAGACCCAGTACTTC.